Included here is one T cell receptor beta chain sequence, with context. No cognate antigen has been identified for it. Within one base of it there is no much larger clone, and no base qualities were kept. This specimen comes from a study of PD-L1 blockade in urothelial cancer (dated by TCRdb to about 2017). At the level of the whole study: Every patient began therapy in 2014 and was given atezolizumab 1,200 mg intravenously every 3 weeks. About 90% of the roughly 30 patients were identified as males with urothelial cancer of bladder origin, and a prior smoking history was reported by 18 of 29 patients. Patients had an ECOG performance status of 0 or 1 and had received between 0 and 3 prior chemotherapy regimens. Blood samples were analyzed at 3 weeks after treatment start (second dose) and at 6 weeks after treatment start. Blood samples yielded a median of approximately 150,000 T cells and tens of thousands of unique TCRs, with median clonality about 0.08. The study was an exploratory multi-omic analysis of somatic, immune and clinical correlates of response to PD-L1 blockade with atezolizumab in urothelial cancer. Pretreatment tumor samples and matched peripheral blood, collected serially before and after atezolizumab treatment, underwent TCR sequencing. Progression-free survival longer than 6 months counted as durable clinical benefit, and TCR features were additionally tested against both progression-free and overall survival. In the same patients, pretreatment tumors underwent whole exome sequencing and RNA sequencing in addition to TCR sequencing. Eight to ten patients achieved durable clinical benefit and around 19 did not. Pretreatment blood TCR-seq was available for about 30 patients, at least one posttreatment blood collection was obtained for about 25 patients, and tumor TCR-seq was available for about 25 patients. The research as a whole found: Improved progression-free and overall survival was found to be associated with pretreatment peripheral blood TCR clonality below the median. Greater expansion of tumor-associated TCR clones in peripheral blood 3 weeks after the start of treatment was observed in patients with durable benefit (n of about 20, p = 0.022). Because the sample size was small (n ≈ 31) and many of the analyses were exploratory, the results are meant to be hypothesis-generating.

Synthetic TCR analog templates were spiked into each PCR so that absolute template abundance could be estimated from read counts. The immunoSEQ assay was used to amplify TCRbeta CDR3 regions from genomic DNA with bias-controlled V and J gene primers. Sequencing of rearranged TCRbeta segments was performed at approximately 20X coverage. On the authors' methods: Sequencing errors were corrected by clustering and CDR3s were annotated against IMGT to assign V, D and J genes. Downstream analyses used only productive TCRbeta rearrangements and left out out-of-frame or stop-codon sequences. To compute clonality, Shannon entropy was normalized by the log of the number of unique productive sequences and then subtracted from one. Fisher's exact test with Benjamini-Hochberg correction, at a threshold of adjusted p below 0.01, was used to find clones that differed between time points or between blood and tumor. TCRdb's version of the immuneACCESS table is confined to in-frame rearrangements and falls short of the full clone set. An unresolved V gene accounts for under half of the shortfall where checked; the remainder is of unknown origin. V, J and clone size derive from that table, while D and trimming were established from the DNA sequence. A total of about 71,000 clones appear in this sample, less than 90% of them only once. The ten largest clonotypes hold less than 3.5% of the sample.

A cohort of about 30 patients with locally advanced or metastatic urothelial carcinoma, treated at Memorial Sloan Kettering on a trial protocol, was included. Peripheral blood mononuclear cells were collected pretreatment and during treatment, with between 1 and 8 total time points per patient. The Qiagen DNeasy Blood extraction kit was used to purify genomic DNA from total PBMCs and tumor samples. Collected pretreatment and during treatment, PBMCs were isolated and stored as previously described. The CDR3 runs 15 amino acids, cysteine and phenylalanine included. The DNA shown is the 45-base CDR3, in frame from base 1. The trim is 2 bases for V and 0 bases for J, with a gap of 11 bases between the germline ends. According to the germline V gene (reference sequence), CDR1 reads GTSNPN and CDR2 reads SVGIG.

Specimen: PBMCs, collected around atezolizumab (anti-PD-L1) treatment. Rearrangement joined TRBV30 to TRBJ1-5; perhaps TRBD1 is the D gene, with 5 bases matching. The clonotype comes from a man between 60 and 75 years old with urothelial cancer. The CDR3 region: CAWSTYGGSNQPQHF. In nucleotide form, the sequence is TGTGCCTGGAGTACGTACGGGGGTAGCAATCAGCCCCAGCATTTT.